This T cell receptor beta chain originates from a study of CD8 T cells in ankylosing spondylitis. Whole-study results and caveats: Disease-associated clones were CD8+ and fairly uncommon in peripheral blood. Clones tied to disease were said to be significantly enriched in matched ankylosing spondylitis synovial fluid. Among TCR beta sequences, a motif of under 10 highly homologous variants appeared characteristic of ankylosing spondylitis blood.

This clonotype was recorded many times. Its antigen is not known. Libraries for TCR beta were made by quantitative 5'-RACE with molecular barcodes. TCRdb ran MiXCR on the 5' RACE reads and lists one entry per CDR3 protein. The table has 300,000 to 400,000 distinct CDR3 sequences, around 10% seen once; the top ten hold 9.1%. Germline V gene data show CDR1 as SGHRS and CDR2 as YFSETQ. This CDR3 is 14 amino acids long. V trimming: 4 bases; J trimming: 4 bases; junction bases outside the gene matches: 4. The chain employs TRBV5-1 and TRBJ1-4, with 7 bases fitting TRBD1. The origin of this receptor is a female donor with ankylosing spondylitis or in good health (not recorded which). Sequenced input: blood, either unsorted or a sorted T cell fraction (not recorded which). CDR3 DNA sequence: TGCGCCAGCAGCGGCGGGGACAGTAATGAAAAACTGTTTTTT. It is translated as CASSGGDSNEKLFF.